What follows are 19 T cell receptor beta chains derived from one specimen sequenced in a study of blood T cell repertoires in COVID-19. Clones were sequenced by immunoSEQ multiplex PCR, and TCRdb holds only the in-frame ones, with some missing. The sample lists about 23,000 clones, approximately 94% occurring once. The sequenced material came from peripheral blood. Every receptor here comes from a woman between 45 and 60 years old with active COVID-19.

The CDR3 here is CASSLRVAGTDTQYF. The CDR3, as DNA: TGTGCCAGCAGCCTGCGGGTAGCAGGCACAGATACGCAGTATTTT. The chain joins TRBV16 to TRBJ2-3; a possible D gene is TRBD2 (5 bases). The CDR3 covers 15 residues. Trimming left V 4 bases short and J 1 base short, with 12 bases between. The V gene's germline CDR1 is KGHSY and CDR2 FQNENV.

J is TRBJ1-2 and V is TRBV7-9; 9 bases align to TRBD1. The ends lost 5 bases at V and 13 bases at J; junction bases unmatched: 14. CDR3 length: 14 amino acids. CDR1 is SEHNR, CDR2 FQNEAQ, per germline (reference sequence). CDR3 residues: CASSPPGTGLGSTF. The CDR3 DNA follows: TGTGCCAGCAGCCCCCCCGGGACAGGGTTAGGGAGCACCTTC.

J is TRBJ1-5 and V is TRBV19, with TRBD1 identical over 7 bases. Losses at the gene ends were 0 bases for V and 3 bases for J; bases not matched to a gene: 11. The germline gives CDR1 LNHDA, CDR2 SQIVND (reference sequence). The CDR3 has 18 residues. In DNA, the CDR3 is TGTGCCAGTAGTATAGATTGGGGCGACGACAGGGTCAATCAGCCCCAGCATTTT. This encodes CASSIDWGDDRVNQPQHF.

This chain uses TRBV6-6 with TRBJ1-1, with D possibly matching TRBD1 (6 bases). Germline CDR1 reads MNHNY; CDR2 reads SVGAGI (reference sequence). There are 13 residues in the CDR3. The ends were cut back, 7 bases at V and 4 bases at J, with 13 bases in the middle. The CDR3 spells CASNQVGGTEAFF. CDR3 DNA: TGTGCCAGCAACCAGGTAGGGGGCACTGAAGCTTTCTTT.

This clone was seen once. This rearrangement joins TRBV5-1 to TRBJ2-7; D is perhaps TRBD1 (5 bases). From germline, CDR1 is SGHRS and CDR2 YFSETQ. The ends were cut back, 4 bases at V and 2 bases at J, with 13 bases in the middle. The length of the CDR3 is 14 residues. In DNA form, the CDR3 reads TGCGCCAGCAGCCGTAACCAGGGTCCCTACGAGCAGTACGTC. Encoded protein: CASSRNQGPYEQYV.

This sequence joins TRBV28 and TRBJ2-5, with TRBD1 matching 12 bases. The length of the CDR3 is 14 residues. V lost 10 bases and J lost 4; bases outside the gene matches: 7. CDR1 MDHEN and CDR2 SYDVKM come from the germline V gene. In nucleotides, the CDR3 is TGTGCCACAGGGGGACAGGGGGCAGGAGAGACCCAGTACTTC. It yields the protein CATGGQGAGETQYF.

The CDR3 loop reads CSVEPGVNTEAFF. The DNA of the CDR3 is TGCAGCGTTGAACCGGGGGTCAACACTGAAGCTTTCTTT. V gene TRBV29-1 combines with J gene TRBJ1-1; possible D gene TRBD1, 5 bases. The CDR3 consists of 13 residues. The germline V gene has CDR1 SQVTM and CDR2 ANQGSEA. Between the trimmed V and J ends, which lost 2 bases and 2 bases, there was a span of 9 bases. The variable domain in full, with the rest retrieved from reference TRBV29-1 and TRBJ1-1, is SAVISQKPSRDICQRGTSLTIQCQVDSQVTMMFWYRQQPGQSLTLIATANQGSEATYESGFVIDKFPISRPNLTFSTLTVSNMSPEDSSIYLCSVEPGVNTEAFFGQGTRLTVV.

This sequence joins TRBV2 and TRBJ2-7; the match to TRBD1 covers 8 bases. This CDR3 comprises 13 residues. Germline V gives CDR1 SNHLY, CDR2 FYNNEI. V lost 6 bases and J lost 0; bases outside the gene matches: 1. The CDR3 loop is CASRDRASYEQYV. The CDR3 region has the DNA TGTGCCAGCAGGGACAGGGCCTCCTACGAGCAGTACGTC.

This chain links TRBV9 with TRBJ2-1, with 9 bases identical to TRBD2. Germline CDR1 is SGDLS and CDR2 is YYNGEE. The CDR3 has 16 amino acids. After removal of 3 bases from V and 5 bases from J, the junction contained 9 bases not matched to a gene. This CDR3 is CASSAIAGVGNNEQFF. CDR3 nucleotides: TGTGCCAGCAGCGCCATAGCGGGAGTGGGGAACAATGAGCAGTTCTTC.

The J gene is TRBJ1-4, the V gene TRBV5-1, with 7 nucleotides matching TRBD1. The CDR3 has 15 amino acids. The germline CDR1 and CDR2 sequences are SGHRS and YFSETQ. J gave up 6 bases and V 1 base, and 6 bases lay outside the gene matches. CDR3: CASSLTGAEDEKLFF. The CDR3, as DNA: TGCGCCAGCAGCTTGACAGGGGCTGAGGATGAAAAACTGTTTTTT.

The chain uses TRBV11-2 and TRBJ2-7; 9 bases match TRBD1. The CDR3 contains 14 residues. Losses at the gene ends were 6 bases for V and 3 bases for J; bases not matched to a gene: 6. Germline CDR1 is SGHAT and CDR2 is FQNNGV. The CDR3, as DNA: TGTGCCAGCAGTCCACAGGGGGCATTCTACGAGCAGTACTTC. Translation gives CASSPQGAFYEQYF.

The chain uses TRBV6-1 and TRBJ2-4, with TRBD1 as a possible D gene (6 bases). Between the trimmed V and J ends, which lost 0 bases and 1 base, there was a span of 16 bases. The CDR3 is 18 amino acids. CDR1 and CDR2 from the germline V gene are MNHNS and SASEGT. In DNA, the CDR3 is TGTGCCAGCAGTGAAGCGTTTTCAGGGGATGAGGCCAAAAACATTCAGTACTTC. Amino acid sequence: CASSEAFSGDEAKNIQYF.

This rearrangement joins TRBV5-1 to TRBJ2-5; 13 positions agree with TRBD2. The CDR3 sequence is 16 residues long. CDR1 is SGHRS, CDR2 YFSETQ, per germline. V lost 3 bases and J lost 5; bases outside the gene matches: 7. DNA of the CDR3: TGCGCCAGCAGCTCCCGGACTAGCGGGGGACCGGAGACCCAGTACTTC. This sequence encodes CASSSRTSGGPETQYF.

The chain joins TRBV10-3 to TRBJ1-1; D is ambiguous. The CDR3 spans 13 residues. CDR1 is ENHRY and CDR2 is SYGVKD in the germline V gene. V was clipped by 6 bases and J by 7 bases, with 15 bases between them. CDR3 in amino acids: CAIRAGGEGEAFF. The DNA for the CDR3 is TGTGCCATCAGAGCCGGAGGAGAGGGTGAAGCTTTCTTT.

The CDR3 coding sequence is TGTGCCAGCAGTTTGGGGGGAATAGGGAAGTACAATGAGCAGTTCTTC. Residues: CASSLGGIGKYNEQFF. The chain is built from TRBV28 and TRBJ2-1; D may be TRBD2 (6 bases). From germline, CDR1 is MDHEN and CDR2 SYDVKM. Trimming cost V 3 bases and J 4 bases, with 16 bases left between them. This CDR3 spans 16 amino acids.

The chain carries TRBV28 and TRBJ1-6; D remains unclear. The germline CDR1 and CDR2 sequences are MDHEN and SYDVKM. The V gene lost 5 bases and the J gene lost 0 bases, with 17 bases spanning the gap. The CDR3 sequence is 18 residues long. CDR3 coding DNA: TGTGCCAGCAGTCTTTTACCCCCAGGTAGCTCCTATAATTCACCCCTCCACTTT. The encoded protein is CASSLLPPGSSYNSPLHF.

Here the CDR3 reads CASRRQGGLDGYTF. The CDR3 DNA is TGTGCCAGCAGACGACAGGGGGGGCTAGACGGCTACACCTTC. V and J are TRBV2 and TRBJ1-2; 9 nucleotides align to TRBD1. The CDR3 has 14 amino acids. J lost 8 bases, V lost 6 bases, and 10 bases had no gene match. Germline V gene lookup returns CDR1 SNHLY and CDR2 FYNNEI.

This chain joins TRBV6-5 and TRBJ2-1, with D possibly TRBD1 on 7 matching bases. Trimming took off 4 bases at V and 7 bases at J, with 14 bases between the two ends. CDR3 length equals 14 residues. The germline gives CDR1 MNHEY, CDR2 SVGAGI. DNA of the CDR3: TGTGCCAGCAGTTCTCCGACAGGGAGGAATGAGCAGTTCTTC. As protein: CASSSPTGRNEQFF.

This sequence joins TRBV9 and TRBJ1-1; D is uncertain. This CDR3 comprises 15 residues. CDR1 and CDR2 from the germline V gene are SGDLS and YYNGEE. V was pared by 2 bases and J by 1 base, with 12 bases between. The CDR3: CASSVDGFPNTEAFF. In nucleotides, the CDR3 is TGTGCCAGCAGCGTCGACGGGTTCCCGAACACTGAAGCTTTCTTT.